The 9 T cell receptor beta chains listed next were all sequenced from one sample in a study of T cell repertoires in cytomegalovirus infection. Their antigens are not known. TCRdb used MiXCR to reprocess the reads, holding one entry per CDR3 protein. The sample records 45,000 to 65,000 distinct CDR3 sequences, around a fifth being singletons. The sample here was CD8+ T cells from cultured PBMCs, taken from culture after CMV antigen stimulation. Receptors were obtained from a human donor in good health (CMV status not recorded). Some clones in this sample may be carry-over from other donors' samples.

The CDR3 nucleotides read TGTGCCAGCAGCTTAGCGCAAGGTGATTCTTCCTACGAGCAGTACTTC. Its protein product is CASSLAQGDSSYEQYF. The chain joins TRBV7-9 to TRBJ2-7; no firm D call. The CDR3 totals 16 residues. V lost 0 bases and J 1 base, leaving 13 bases between the germline ends. CDR1 and CDR2 (germline): SEHNR, FQNEAQ (reference sequence). Drawing the rest from reference TRBV7-9 and TRBJ2-7, the complete variable domain is DTGVSQNPRHKITKRGQNVTFRCDPISEHNRLYWYRQTLGQGPEFLTYFQNEAQLEKSRLLSDRFSAERPKGSFSTLEIQRTEQGDSAMYLCASSLAQGDSSYEQYFGPGTRLTVT.

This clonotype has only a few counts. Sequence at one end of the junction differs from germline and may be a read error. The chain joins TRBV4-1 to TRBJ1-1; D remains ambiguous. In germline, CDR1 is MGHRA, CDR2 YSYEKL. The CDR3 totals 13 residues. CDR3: CASSQGEVGEAFF. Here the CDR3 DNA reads TGTGCCAGCAGCCAAGGAGAGGTTGGTGAAGCTTTCTTT.

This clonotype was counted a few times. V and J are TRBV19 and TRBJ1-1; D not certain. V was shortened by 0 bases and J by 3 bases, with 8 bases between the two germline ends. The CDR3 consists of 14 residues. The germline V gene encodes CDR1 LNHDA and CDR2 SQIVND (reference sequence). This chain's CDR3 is CASSIDRAHTEAFF. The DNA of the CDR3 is TGTGCCAGTAGTATAGATCGTGCCCACACTGAAGCTTTCTTT. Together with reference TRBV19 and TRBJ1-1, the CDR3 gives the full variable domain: DGGITQSPKYLFRKEGQNVTLSCEQNLNHDAMYWYRQDPGQGLRLIYYSQIVNDFQKGDIAEGYSVSREKKESFPLTVTSAQKNPTAFYLCASSIDRAHTEAFFGQGTRLTVV.

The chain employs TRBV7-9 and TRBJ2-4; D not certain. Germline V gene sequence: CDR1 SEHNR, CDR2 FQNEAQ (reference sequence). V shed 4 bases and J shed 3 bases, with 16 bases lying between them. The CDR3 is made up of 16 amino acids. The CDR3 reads CASSSSLPGSKNIQYF. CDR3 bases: TGTGCCAGCAGCTCTTCTCTCCCGGGCAGCAAAAACATTCAGTACTTC.

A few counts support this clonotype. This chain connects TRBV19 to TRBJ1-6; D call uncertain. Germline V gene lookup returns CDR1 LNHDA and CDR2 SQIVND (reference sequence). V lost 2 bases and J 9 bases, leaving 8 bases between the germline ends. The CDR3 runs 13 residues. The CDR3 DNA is TGTGCCAGTAGTATAACACCTCGTTCACCCCTCCACTTT. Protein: CASSITPRSPLHF.

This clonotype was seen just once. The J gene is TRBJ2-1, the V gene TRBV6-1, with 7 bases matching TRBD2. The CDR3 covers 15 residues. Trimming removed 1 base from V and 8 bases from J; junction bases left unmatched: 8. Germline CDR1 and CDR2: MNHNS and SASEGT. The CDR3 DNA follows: TGTGCCAGCAGTGAAGGACGGGGCCGGGGGGATGAGCAGTTCTTC. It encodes CASSEGRGRGDEQFF.

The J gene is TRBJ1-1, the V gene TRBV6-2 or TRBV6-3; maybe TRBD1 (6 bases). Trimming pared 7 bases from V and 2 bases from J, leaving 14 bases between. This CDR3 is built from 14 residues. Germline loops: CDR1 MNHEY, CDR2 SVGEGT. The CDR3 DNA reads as TGTGCCAGCACCCAGGGGACTAAAAACACTGAAGCTTTCTTT. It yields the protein CASTQGTKNTEAFF.

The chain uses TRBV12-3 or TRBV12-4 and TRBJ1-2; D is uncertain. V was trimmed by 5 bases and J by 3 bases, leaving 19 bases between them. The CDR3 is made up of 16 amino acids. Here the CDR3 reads CASSITTLTSDYGYTF. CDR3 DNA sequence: TGTGCCAGCAGTATCACAACCTTGACCTCTGACTATGGCTACACCTTC.

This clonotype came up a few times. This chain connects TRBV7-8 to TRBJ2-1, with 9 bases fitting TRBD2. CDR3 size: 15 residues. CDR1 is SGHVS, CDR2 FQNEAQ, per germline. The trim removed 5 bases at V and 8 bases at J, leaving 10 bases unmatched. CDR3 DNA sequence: TGTGCCAGCAGCCCGGGACTAGCTCTGCGGGATGAGCAGTTCTTC. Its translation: CASSPGLALRDEQFF.